One TCR beta chain is described in this entry. This CDR3 has 14 residues. J was trimmed by 4 bases and V by 6 bases; bases with no gene match: 8. Germline CDR1 reads DFQATT; CDR2 reads SNEGSKA (reference sequence). This entry comes from a study of CD8 T cells in Susac syndrome. The overall study: Treatment at blood withdrawal was none, corticosteroids, or intravenous immunoglobulin alone in Susac syndrome patients.

When the RNA was reverse transcribed, random hexamers were used with an input of roughly 0.45 to 1 ug. One entry per CDR3 protein, called by TCRdb with MiXCR from the immunoSEQ multiplex PCR reads. The sample yields 110,000 to 150,000 distinct CDR3 sequences, around 95% seen once. The chain combines TRBV20-1 with TRBJ2-5; 10 nucleotides agree with TRBD2. The receptor was derived from a human donor with Susac syndrome. Sequencing was performed on CD4+ T cells from PBMCs. This CDR3 reads CSAQRGGRGETQYF. The CDR3 nucleotides read TGCAGTGCACAGCGGGGGGGCCGAGGAGAGACCCAGTACTTC.